Presented here are 29 T cell receptor beta chains from one specimen sequenced in a study of T-cell memory formation after mild COVID-19. TCRdb independently ran MiXCR on the 5' RACE reads; one entry per CDR3 protein. The sample consists of some 200,000 distinct CDR3 sequences, about 20% of them appearing once. The specimen sequenced was PBMCs or a T cell subset sorted from them (not recorded which). All receptors come from an adult woman who had mild COVID-19 (a few samples of this study predate the infection). Cell type and time point are not known.

The V call is TRBV4-1, the J call TRBJ2-7; possible D gene TRBD1, 6 bases. V lost 3 bases and J 3 bases, leaving 9 bases between the germline ends. The length of the CDR3 is 13 residues. Germline values: CDR1 MGHRA, CDR2 YSYEKL. The CDR3 loop reads CASSHGQLYEQYF. CDR3 DNA sequence: TGCGCCAGCAGCCACGGACAGCTCTACGAGCAGTACTTC.

The sample holds a few counts of this clonotype. CDR3 region: CASSNPGLVGLYNEQFF. As DNA, the CDR3 is TGTGCCAGCAGCAACCCCGGACTAGTTGGTCTCTACAATGAGCAGTTCTTC. The chain links TRBV5-6 to TRBJ2-1; TRBD2 matches at 7 bases. This CDR3 contains 17 residues. Unmatched junction bases numbered 13, after V lost 4 bases and J lost 3 bases. In germline, CDR1 is SGHDT, CDR2 YYEEEE. The full variable domain, in which reference TRBV5-6 and TRBJ2-1 provide the parts outside the CDR3, is DAGVTQSPTHLIKTRGQQVTLRCSPKSGHDTVSWYQQALGQGPQFIFQYYEEEERQRGNFPDRFSGHQFPNYSSELNVNALLLGDSALYLCASSNPGLVGLYNEQFFGPGTRLTVL.

This chain joins TRBV3-1 and TRBJ2-7; D uncertain. Trimming stripped 5 bases from V and 0 bases from J, with 11 bases between. The germline gives CDR1 LGHDT, CDR2 YNNKEL (reference sequence). This CDR3 contains 14 residues. The CDR3 DNA is TGTGCCAGCAGCTATGGTCTGAGCTCCTACGAGCAGTACTTC. Translation gives CASSYGLSSYEQYF.

This rearrangement joins TRBV24-1 to TRBJ2-1; D gene unclear. V gave up 1 base and J gave up 8 bases, with 8 bases separating them. The CDR3 sequence is 13 residues long. Germline V CDR1 and CDR2: KGHDR, SFDVKD. This CDR3 is CATSDFASDEQFF. The CDR3 region has the DNA TGTGCCACCAGTGATTTCGCGTCGGATGAGCAGTTCTTC.

This clonotype has only a few counts. CDR3 DNA: TGTGCCAGCAGCTCAGTACCGGACTATGGCTACACCTTC. It yields the protein CASSSVPDYGYTF. This chain links TRBV11-2 with TRBJ1-2, with unresolved D. The V and J ends lost 4 bases and 3 bases respectively, with 9 bases between them. Per germline, CDR1 SGHAT and CDR2 FQNNGV. This CDR3 has 13 amino acids.

The chain uses TRBV12-3 or TRBV12-4 and TRBJ2-1; TRBD2 aligns across 11 bases. The CDR3 covers 17 residues. J lost 3 bases, V lost 2 bases, and 6 bases had no gene match. This CDR3 reads CASSLRASGGYYNEQFF. The CDR3 bases are TGTGCCAGCAGTTTAAGGGCTAGCGGGGGGTACTACAATGAGCAGTTCTTC.

The chain links TRBV29-1 to TRBJ2-5; no reliable D call. Trimming pared 4 bases from V and 3 bases from J, leaving 3 bases between. This CDR3 region has 10 residues. Germline CDR1 SQVTM, CDR2 ANQGSEA. This chain's CDR3 is CSVVEETQYF. The CDR3 nucleotides read TGCAGCGTTGTAGAAGAGACCCAGTACTTC.

This clonotype was observed a few times. This chain connects TRBV4-2 to TRBJ2-5; 10 positions match TRBD2. From germline, CDR1 is LGHNA and CDR2 YNFKEQ. The CDR3 length is 17 residues. With 4 bases clipped from V and 1 base from J, the junction kept 9 bases outside the gene matches. CDR3 sequence (DNA): TGTGCCAGCAGCCGTGGGATGACTAGCGGGTCCCAAGAGACCCAGTACTTC. Translating gives CASSRGMTSGSQETQYF.

The rearrangement uses TRBV21-1 and TRBJ2-2; TRBD2, the table's D call, lacks a check against the DNA. TRBV21-1 corresponds to a pseudogene. This CDR3 is 16 amino acids long. CDR3 sequence (DNA): TGTGCCAGCAGCACCTCCGACCTCCCGAACACCGGGGAGCTGTTTTTT. Translation gives CASSTSDLPNTGELFF.

Regarding this clonotype: An end of the junction differs from the germline gene, which may be a read error. The chain combines TRBV5-6 with TRBJ2-5; TRBD2 agrees at 9 bases. CDR3 size: 14 residues. Per germline, CDR1 SGHDT and CDR2 YYEEEE. The CDR3 here is CTSVSGGYQETQYF. CDR3 bases: TGTACCAGCGTCAGCGGGGGGTACCAAGAGACCCAGTACTTC.

In this sample, this clonotype turned up a few times. This chain links TRBV30 with TRBJ2-7; no definite D call. The CDR3 length is 14 residues. The germline CDR1 and CDR2 sequences are GTSNPN and SVGIG (reference sequence). V was pared by 0 bases and J by 3 bases, with 12 bases between. The CDR3 region is CAWSVVGLGYEQYF. The CDR3 DNA reads TGTGCCTGGAGTGTAGTCGGGCTCGGCTACGAGCAGTACTTC. The variable domain in full, completed from reference TRBV30 and TRBJ2-7, reads SQTIHQWPATLVQPVGSPLSLECTVEGTSNPNLYWYRQAAGRGLQLLFYSVGIGQISSEVPQNLSASRPQDRQFILSSKKLLLSDSGFYLCAWSVVGLGYEQYFGPGTRLTVT.

This clonotype was seen only once. This chain connects TRBV20-1 to TRBJ2-2; no clear D. This CDR3 comprises 13 residues. Germline loops: CDR1 DFQATT, CDR2 SNEGSKA (reference sequence). Trimming left V 6 bases short and J 2 bases short, with 10 bases between. The CDR3 DNA is TGCAGTGCAACTAAGACTAACACCGGGGAGCTGTTTTTT. It specifies CSATKTNTGELFF.

There are a few counts of this clonotype. The chain combines TRBV7-9 with TRBJ1-2; D not resolved. Trimming stripped 4 bases from V and 2 bases from J, with 17 bases between. The CDR3 spans 16 residues. CDR1 is SEHNR and CDR2 is FQNEAQ in the germline V gene (reference sequence). The CDR3 DNA sequence: TGTGCCAGCAGCTCCGCTGATGCCCCTGGCAACTATGGCTACACCTTC. It yields the protein CASSSADAPGNYGYTF. The whole variable domain, remainder taken from reference TRBV7-9 and TRBJ1-2, is DTGVSQNPRHKITKRGQNVTFRCDPISEHNRLYWYRQTLGQGPEFLTYFQNEAQLEKSRLLSDRFSAERPKGSFSTLEIQRTEQGDSAMYLCASSSADAPGNYGYTFGSGTRLTVV.

This clonotype turned up a few times. This rearrangement joins TRBV7-2 to TRBJ2-1, with 7 bases matching TRBD2. CDR1 is SGHTA and CDR2 is FQGNSA in the germline V gene. The ends lost 4 bases at V and 6 bases at J; junction bases unmatched: 12. The CDR3 extends over 16 amino acids. CDR3 residues: CASSSTVTSHTNEQFF. In DNA form, the CDR3 reads TGTGCCAGCAGCTCCACCGTGACTAGCCATACCAATGAGCAGTTCTTC.

The V gene is TRBV20-1, the J gene TRBJ1-2; D gene unclear. Germline V gene lookup returns CDR1 DFQATT and CDR2 SNEGSKA (reference sequence). Deletions cut 1 base from V and 0 bases from J, with 15 bases between. CDR3 size: 16 residues. The CDR3 region is CSARVYEGQPNYGYTF. CDR3 DNA sequence: TGCAGTGCTAGAGTTTACGAGGGTCAACCTAACTATGGCTACACCTTC.

The sample holds many counts of this clonotype. The chain uses TRBV5-5 and TRBJ2-1, with unresolved D. The CDR3 runs to 11 residues. Germline V gene lookup returns CDR1 SGHKS and CDR2 YYEKEE (reference sequence). Trimming removed 3 bases at V and 5 bases at J, with 3 bases between. CDR3 residues: CASSSNNEQFF. For the CDR3, the DNA is TGTGCCAGCAGCTCTAACAATGAGCAGTTCTTC.

This clonotype was recorded a few times. This chain joins TRBV4-1 and TRBJ1-2; D is possibly TRBD1 (5 bases). The V end lost 0 bases, the J end lost 8 bases, and 13 bases lay between the germline ends. This CDR3 spans 14 amino acids. Germline loops: CDR1 MGHRA, CDR2 YSYEKL. The CDR3 loop is CASSQDQVQEGYTF. CDR3 DNA sequence: TGCGCCAGCAGCCAAGATCAAGTACAGGAAGGCTACACCTTC.

The rearrangement uses TRBV7-8 and TRBJ1-2; D perhaps matches TRBD1 (5 bases). Germline V lookup: CDR1 SGHVS, CDR2 FQNEAQ. The CDR3 sequence is 18 residues long. V lost 1 base and J lost 0, with 18 bases in between. The CDR3 is CASSLEGMGLPANYGYTF. The CDR3 DNA reads TGTGCCAGCAGCTTAGAGGGGATGGGACTCCCCGCTAACTATGGCTACACCTTC.

This clonotype was seen a few times. The CDR3 loop is CASSVRMWAPGSYNEQFF. The CDR3 DNA reads TGTGCCAGCAGCGTACGCATGTGGGCGCCGGGCTCCTACAATGAGCAGTTCTTC. The J gene is TRBJ2-1, the V gene TRBV7-3; no clear D gene. CDR3 length: 18 amino acids. Germline-derived CDR1 and CDR2 are SGHTA and FQGTGA. The V end lost 5 bases, the J end lost 0 bases, and 20 bases lay between the germline ends.

This clonotype was seen a single time. The chain couples TRBV4-2 to TRBJ1-2; D call uncertain. The germline V and J ends were trimmed by 0 bases and 8 bases, with 4 bases remaining between them. Germline V gene lookup returns CDR1 LGHNA and CDR2 YNFKEQ. There are 11 residues in the CDR3. The CDR3 DNA reads as TGTGCCAGCAGCCAAGAAGCAGGCTACACCTTC. Residues: CASSQEAGYTF.

This clonotype appeared a few times. The chain links TRBV7-6 to TRBJ2-7; D is uncertain. This CDR3 is built from 14 residues. Germline CDR1 is SGHVS and CDR2 is FNYEAQ. The V and J ends lost 0 bases and 3 bases respectively, with 9 bases between them. The CDR3 is CASSLADPGYEQYF. In DNA, the CDR3 is TGTGCCAGCAGCTTAGCGGACCCAGGCTACGAGCAGTACTTC.

The chain uses TRBV4-1 and TRBJ1-1, with no clear D. The CDR3 covers 13 residues. V was cut by 4 bases and J by 10 bases, with 16 bases left in between. Germline CDR1 MGHRA, CDR2 YSYEKL. CDR3 sequence reads: CASSPTLGMGAFF. The DNA of the CDR3 is TGCGCCAGCAGCCCGACCTTAGGGATGGGAGCTTTCTTT.

This chain connects TRBV14 to TRBJ1-6; D is ambiguous. Germline CDR1 reads SGHDN; CDR2 reads FVKESK. With 4 bases removed from V and 9 bases from J, the gap between germline ends came to 7 bases. This CDR3 spans 12 amino acids. The CDR3 reads CASSPFGSPLHF. CDR3 nucleotide sequence: TGTGCCAGCAGCCCATTCGGTTCACCCCTCCACTTT. Looking up the rest from reference TRBV14 and TRBJ1-6 gives the full variable domain: EAGVTQFPSHSVIEKGQTVTLRCDPISGHDNLYWYRRVMGKEIKFLLHFVKESKQDESGMPNNRFLAERTGGTYSTLKVQPAELEDSGVYFCASSPFGSPLHFGNGTRLTVT.

This clonotype came up a few times. V and J are TRBV27 and TRBJ2-7; 10 positions agree with TRBD1. With 5 bases clipped from V and 4 bases from J, the junction kept 8 bases outside the gene matches. CDR1 is MNHEY and CDR2 is SMNVEV in the germline V gene (reference sequence). There are 15 residues in the CDR3. The CDR3, as DNA: TGTGCCAGCAGTCTTTCCGGGACAGGGGAGTACGAGCAGTACTTC. Protein product: CASSLSGTGEYEQYF.

The chain is built from TRBV4-2 and TRBJ2-5; perhaps TRBD2 as D (5 bases). The CDR3 length is 15 residues. Germline CDR1 reads LGHNA; CDR2 reads YNFKEQ. The V gene lost 1 base and the J gene lost 5 bases, with 14 bases spanning the gap. Here the CDR3 reads CASSQVGVPRETQYF. The CDR3 region has the DNA TGTGCCAGCAGCCAAGTCGGGGTCCCCCGGGAGACCCAGTACTTC.

The rearrangement uses TRBV20-1 and TRBJ2-3; D possibly corresponds to TRBD2 (5 bases). The V and J ends lost 0 bases and 0 bases respectively, with 13 bases between them. This CDR3 is 16 amino acids long. CDR1 is DFQATT and CDR2 is SNEGSKA in the germline V gene (reference sequence). CDR3 amino acids: CSARDRGRSSTDTQYF. For the CDR3, the DNA is TGCAGTGCTAGAGATCGGGGTCGTTCTAGCACAGATACGCAGTATTTT.

The chain combines TRBV4-2 with TRBJ1-5; D gene uncertain. The V end lost 1 base, the J end lost 7 bases, and 17 bases lay between the germline ends. Germline V CDR1 and CDR2: LGHNA, YNFKEQ. CDR3 length: 16 amino acids. The CDR3 coding sequence is TGTGCCAGCAGCCAAGTGACCCACGGGGAGAACCAGCCCCAGCATTTT. It encodes CASSQVTHGENQPQHF.

This clonotype was found a few times. The chain uses TRBV5-6 and TRBJ2-7; D may match TRBD1 or TRBD2 (6 bases each). The CDR3 is 15 amino acids. V was cut by 1 base and J by 1 base, with 12 bases left in between. The V gene's germline CDR1 is SGHDT and CDR2 YYEEEE. The CDR3 loop is CASSLFRGTSYEQYF. CDR3 DNA sequence: TGTGCCAGCAGCTTGTTTAGGGGGACTTCCTACGAGCAGTACTTC.

This chain uses TRBV7-9 with TRBJ2-5; the D gene is possibly TRBD1 (6 bases). Germline V lookup: CDR1 SEHNR, CDR2 FQNEAQ (reference sequence). V was trimmed by 5 bases and J by 3 bases, leaving 7 bases between them. This CDR3 region has 12 residues. For the CDR3, the DNA is TGTGCCAGCAGCCGGACAGAAGAGACCCAGTACTTC. Translation gives CASSRTEETQYF.